This is a list of T cell receptor beta chains from one sample in a study of shared clonotypes between healthy human individuals. Profiled with immunoSEQ multiplex PCR; TCRdb holds only in-frame clones, not every one. Of about 2.4 million clones listed, over 85% are singletons. Material for sequencing was naive CD4+ T cells from PBMCs. Source of these receptors: a man aged 18 to 29 in good health. Some clones in this sample may be carry-over from other donors' samples. Each CDR3 is given with its conserved first and last residue. The order of the fields is clone size, J gene, D gene, V gene, CDR3 protein, CDR3 DNA. D genes are given only for firm matches. Size tells how often a clone was seen (once, few, many) or the class of an expanded clone, and some rows leave it out.

clone_size: NA; j_call: TRBJ2-5; d_call: NA; v_call: TRBV7-2; cdr3_aa: CASRRARETQYF; cdr3_nt: TGTGCCAGCAGGAGGGCCCGGGAGACCCAGTACTTC
clone_size: once; j_call: TRBJ2-3; d_call: TRBD2; v_call: TRBV5-4; cdr3_aa: CASSWSAGGPNTQYF; cdr3_nt: TGTGCCAGCAGCTGGAGCGCGGGAGGCCCAAATACGCAGTATTTT
clone_size: NA; j_call: TRBJ2-1; d_call: NA; v_call: TRBV5-1; cdr3_aa: CASSYATSTLGAYNEQFF; cdr3_nt: TGCGCCAGCAGCTACGCCACTAGCACTCTGGGCGCCTACAATGAGCAGTTCTTC
clone_size: NA; j_call: TRBJ2-1; d_call: TRBD1; v_call: TRBV4-1; cdr3_aa: CASSPQGGDEQFF; cdr3_nt: TGCGCCAGCAGCCCGCAAGGGGGCGATGAGCAGTTCTTC
clone_size: once; j_call: TRBJ2-5; d_call: NA; v_call: TRBV2; cdr3_aa: CASSEQVSQETQYF; cdr3_nt: TGTGCCAGCAGTGAACAAGTTTCCCAAGAGACCCAGTACTTC
clone_size: once; j_call: TRBJ2-5; d_call: NA; v_call: TRBV30; cdr3_aa: CAWSRGSLQETQYF; cdr3_nt: TGTGCCTGGAGTAGGGGCAGTCTCCAAGAGACCCAGTACTTC
clone_size: NA; j_call: TRBJ2-1; d_call: TRBD2; v_call: TRBV6-4; cdr3_aa: CASSVALAGYNEQFF; cdr3_nt: TGTGCCAGCAGTGTCGCCCTAGCGGGTTACAATGAGCAGTTCTTC
clone_size: NA; j_call: TRBJ1-3; d_call: NA; v_call: TRBV7-8; cdr3_aa: CASSTSPRGNTIYF; cdr3_nt: TGTGCCAGCAGCACGTCCCCACGCGGAAACACCATATATTTT
clone_size: NA; j_call: TRBJ1-1; d_call: NA; v_call: TRBV19; cdr3_aa: CASSRNPDSEAFF; cdr3_nt: TGTGCCAGTAGTAGAAATCCTGACTCTGAAGCTTTCTTT
clone_size: NA; j_call: TRBJ2-1; d_call: NA; v_call: TRBV30; cdr3_aa: CAWRGGTLSSYNEQFF; cdr3_nt: TGTGCCTGGAGAGGAGGTACTCTGAGCTCCTACAATGAGCAGTTCTTC
clone_size: NA; j_call: TRBJ2-2; d_call: NA; v_call: TRBV6-9; cdr3_aa: CAVYTGELFF; cdr3_nt: TGTGCAGTATACACCGGGGAGCTGTTTTTT
clone_size: NA; j_call: TRBJ1-2; d_call: TRBD1; v_call: TRBV15; cdr3_aa: CATSRGADRAHYGYTF; cdr3_nt: TGTGCCACCAGCAGAGGGGCTGACAGGGCACACTATGGCTACACCTTC
clone_size: NA; j_call: TRBJ2-1; d_call: TRBD2; v_call: TRBV4-1; cdr3_aa: CASSQRTSGSSYNEQFF; cdr3_nt: TGCGCCAGCAGCCAGCGGACTAGCGGGAGCTCCTACAATGAGCAGTTCTTC
clone_size: NA; j_call: TRBJ2-2; d_call: TRBD1; v_call: TRBV30; cdr3_aa: CACPPRTGNTGELFF; cdr3_nt: TGTGCCTGCCCTCCCCGGACAGGGAACACCGGGGAGCTGTTTTTT
clone_size: NA; j_call: TRBJ2-7; d_call: TRBD2; v_call: TRBV28; cdr3_aa: CASSLWGLKTSGSYHEQYF; cdr3_nt: TGTGCCAGCAGTTTATGGGGTTTAAAGACTAGCGGGAGTTACCACGAGCAGTACTTC
clone_size: NA; j_call: TRBJ1-2; d_call: TRBD1; v_call: TRBV19; cdr3_aa: CASQRRPQGAYGYTF; cdr3_nt: TGTGCCAGTCAAAGAAGGCCCCAGGGGGCATATGGCTACACCTTC
clone_size: NA; j_call: TRBJ2-1; d_call: NA; v_call: TRBV28; cdr3_aa: CASRRFLFAGPTYNEQFF; cdr3_nt: TGTGCCAGCAGGAGGTTTCTTTTCGCGGGACCCACCTACAATGAGCAGTTCTTC
clone_size: NA; j_call: TRBJ1-2; d_call: TRBD1; v_call: TRBV5-1; cdr3_aa: CASSLQGNYGYTF; cdr3_nt: TGCGCCAGCAGCCTACAGGGGAACTATGGCTACACCTTC
clone_size: NA; j_call: TRBJ1-2; d_call: TRBD1; v_call: TRBV28; cdr3_aa: CASSFAGTGGQRWDGYTF; cdr3_nt: TGTGCCAGCAGTTTCGCTGGGACAGGGGGTCAAAGGTGGGATGGCTACACCTTC
clone_size: NA; j_call: TRBJ1-2; d_call: TRBD1; v_call: TRBV2; cdr3_aa: CASSRDRVRDGYTF; cdr3_nt: TGTGCCAGCAGTAGGGACAGGGTAAGAGATGGCTACACCTTC
clone_size: NA; j_call: TRBJ2-7; d_call: NA; v_call: TRBV30; cdr3_aa: CAWTEGGRGLGSYEQYF; cdr3_nt: TGTGCCTGGACCGAGGGTGGGCGGGGCCTGGGGTCCTACGAGCAGTACTTC
clone_size: NA; j_call: TRBJ2-1; d_call: TRBD2; v_call: TRBV28; cdr3_aa: CASSFDLSGRSSSYNEQFF; cdr3_nt: TGTGCCAGCAGTTTTGATCTTAGCGGGAGGTCCAGCTCCTACAATGAGCAGTTCTTC
clone_size: NA; j_call: TRBJ1-4; d_call: TRBD1; v_call: TRBV7-8; cdr3_aa: CASSARTGGASGNEKLFF; cdr3_nt: TGTGCCAGCAGCGCAAGGACAGGTGGGGCGTCCGGGAATGAAAAACTGTTTTTT
clone_size: NA; j_call: TRBJ1-1; d_call: NA; v_call: TRBV5-1; cdr3_aa: CASSLGTGGYTEAFF; cdr3_nt: TGCGCCAGCAGCTTGGGTACAGGAGGGTACACTGAAGCTTTCTTT
clone_size: NA; j_call: TRBJ1-3; d_call: TRBD1; v_call: TRBV9; cdr3_aa: CASSVGDRGGGNTIYF; cdr3_nt: TGTGCCAGCAGCGTAGGGGACAGGGGAGGAGGAAACACCATATATTTT
clone_size: NA; j_call: TRBJ1-5; d_call: NA; v_call: TRBV28; cdr3_aa: CASSFRAADSNQPQHF; cdr3_nt: TGTGCCAGCAGTTTCAGAGCAGCCGATAGCAATCAGCCCCAGCATTTT
clone_size: once; j_call: TRBJ1-3; d_call: NA; v_call: TRBV5-1; cdr3_aa: CASSLAGAHSGNTIYF; cdr3_nt: TGCGCCAGCAGCTTGGCTGGGGCCCACTCTGGAAACACCATATATTTT
clone_size: NA; j_call: TRBJ2-7; d_call: NA; v_call: TRBV4-1; cdr3_aa: CASSQGWDTLLYEQYF; cdr3_nt: TGCGCCAGCAGCCAAGGTTGGGACACCCTCCTCTACGAGCAGTACTTC
clone_size: NA; j_call: TRBJ1-5; d_call: TRBD1; v_call: TRBV2; cdr3_aa: CASSEDRGLSRNQPQHF; cdr3_nt: TGTGCCAGCAGTGAGGACAGGGGGCTGAGTCGCAATCAGCCCCAGCATTTT
clone_size: NA; j_call: TRBJ2-5; d_call: TRBD2; v_call: TRBV7-2; cdr3_aa: CASSLGGLAGEETQYF; cdr3_nt: TGTGCCAGCAGCTTAGGAGGACTAGCGGGAGAAGAGACCCAGTACTTC
clone_size: NA; j_call: TRBJ1-3; d_call: NA; v_call: TRBV11-3; cdr3_aa: CASISSGHAASGNTIYF; cdr3_nt: TGTGCCAGCATCTCATCCGGGCACGCCGCATCTGGAAACACCATATATTTT
clone_size: NA; j_call: TRBJ1-6; d_call: NA; v_call: TRBV4-1; cdr3_aa: CASSQGDRSPLHF; cdr3_nt: TGCGCCAGCAGCCAAGGCGATCGATCACCCCTCCACTTT